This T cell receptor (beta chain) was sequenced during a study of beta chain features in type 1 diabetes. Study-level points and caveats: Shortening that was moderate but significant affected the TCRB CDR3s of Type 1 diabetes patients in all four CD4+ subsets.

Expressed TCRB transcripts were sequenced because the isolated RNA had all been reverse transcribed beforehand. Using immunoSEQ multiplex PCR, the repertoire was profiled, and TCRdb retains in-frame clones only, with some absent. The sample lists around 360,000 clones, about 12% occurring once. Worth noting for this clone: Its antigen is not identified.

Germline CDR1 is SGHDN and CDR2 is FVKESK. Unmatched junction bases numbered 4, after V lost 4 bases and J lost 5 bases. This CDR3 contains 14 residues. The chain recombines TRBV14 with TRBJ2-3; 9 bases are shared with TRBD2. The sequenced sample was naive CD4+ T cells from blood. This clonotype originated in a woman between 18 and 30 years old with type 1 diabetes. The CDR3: CASSLSAGGDTQYF. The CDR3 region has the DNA TGTGCCAGCAGCCTGTCAGCGGGGGGAGATACGCAGTATTTT.